Listed here are 9 T cell receptor beta chains from one sample, sequenced in a study of cytomegalovirus exposure and HLA in healthy donors. PCR amplification relied on 60 Vbeta primers (plus 13 Jbeta primers). Data came from immunoSEQ multiplex PCR; TCRdb stores just in-frame clones and leaves some out. There are over 140,000 clones in the sample; just under 85% occur only once, and 1.4% lies in the top ten. The source material was PBMCs. The origin of the receptors is a man aged 25 to 40 in good health and CMV-seropositive.

The chain employs TRBV11-2 and TRBJ2-1; 9 nucleotides line up with TRBD2. This CDR3 comprises 15 residues. Germline loops: CDR1 SGHAT, CDR2 FQNNGV. V was clipped by 2 bases and J by 8 bases; unmatched bases: 7. The CDR3 region has the DNA TGTGCCAGCAGCTTATCCGGCGGGGGGGCAGATGAGCAGTTCTTC. Translated, it gives CASSLSGGGADEQFF.

This chain joins TRBV2 and TRBJ2-1; possible D gene TRBD2, 6 bases. V was cut by 10 bases and J by 8 bases, with 15 bases left in between. Germline V gene lookup returns CDR1 SNHLY and CDR2 FYNNEI. The CDR3 has 12 amino acids. CDR3 protein: CATRDSWDEQFF. Written as DNA, the CDR3 is TGTGCCACCCGGGACTCCTGGGATGAGCAGTTCTTC.

The CDR3 spells CASSSKGTGKGNTEAFF. CDR3 coding DNA: TGTGCCAGCAGCTCGAAAGGGACAGGGAAGGGAAACACTGAAGCTTTCTTT. The gene calls are TRBV7-9 and TRBJ1-1; TRBD1 agrees at 9 bases. The CDR3 contains 17 residues. The V gene end was trimmed by 4 bases and the J gene end by 2 bases; junction bases not matched to a gene: 11. Germline lookup yields CDR1 SEHNR and CDR2 FQNEAQ (reference sequence).

V usage is TRBV28 and J usage is TRBJ2-3; D unresolved. CDR1 MDHEN and CDR2 SYDVKM come from the germline V gene. The ends were cut back, 6 bases at V and 8 bases at J, with 9 bases in the middle. The CDR3 is made up of 11 amino acids. CDR3 in DNA: TGTGCCAGCAGCCCCCCCGGTACGCAGTATTTT. This gives the protein CASSPPGTQYF.

The chain uses TRBV7-9 and TRBJ2-4; 11 bases agree with TRBD1. The trim removed 5 bases at V and 7 bases at J, leaving 7 bases unmatched. CDR3 length: 15 residues. Germline values: CDR1 SEHNR, CDR2 FQNEAQ (reference sequence). The CDR3 bases are TGTGCCAGCAGCCTACAGAGGACAGGGGGCAACATTCAGTACTTC. It codes for CASSLQRTGGNIQYF. Filled out from reference TRBV7-9 and TRBJ2-4, the complete variable domain reads DTGVSQNPRHKITKRGQNVTFRCDPISEHNRLYWYRQTLGQGPEFLTYFQNEAQLEKSRLLSDRFSAERPKGSFSTLEIQRTEQGDSAMYLCASSLQRTGGNIQYFGAGTRLSVL.

The chain has TRBV5-1 and TRBJ1-4, with D possibly matching TRBD1 (6 bases). Trimming pared 4 bases from V and 4 bases from J, leaving 14 bases between. The germline CDR1 and CDR2 sequences are SGHRS and YFSETQ. This CDR3 spans 15 amino acids. The CDR3 nucleotides read TGCGCCAGCAGCGGGGGACACCCCGGTAATGAAAAACTGTTTTTT. As protein: CASSGGHPGNEKLFF.

This clone was seen a handful of times. V and J are TRBV5-1 and TRBJ2-7, with D maybe TRBD1 (6 bases). With 0 bases removed from V and 0 bases from J, the gap between germline ends came to 7 bases. Per germline, CDR1 SGHRS and CDR2 YFSETQ. The CDR3 is 14 residues long. CDR3 protein: CASSLGGGSYEQYF. The CDR3 coding sequence is TGCGCCAGCAGCTTGGGAGGGGGCTCCTACGAGCAGTACTTC.

The chain uses TRBV7-2 and TRBJ2-7; D is undetermined. Trimming took off 0 bases at V and 0 bases at J, with 6 bases between the two ends. This CDR3 has 14 residues. In germline, CDR1 is SGHTA, CDR2 FQGNSA. The CDR3 sequence is CASSLASSSYEQYF. The CDR3 DNA is TGTGCCAGCAGCTTAGCTTCGAGCTCCTACGAGCAGTACTTC. Drawing the rest from reference TRBV7-2 and TRBJ2-7, the complete variable domain is GAGVSQSPSNKVTEKGKDVELRCDPISGHTALYWYRQSLGQGLEFLIYFQGNSAPDKSGLPSDRFSAERTGGSVSTLTIQRTQQEDSAVYLCASSLASSSYEQYFGPGTRLTVT.

The chain has TRBV5-6 and TRBJ2-5; 12 bases are shared with TRBD2. The CDR3 is made up of 16 amino acids. V trimming: 1 base; J trimming: 2 bases; junction bases outside the gene matches: 3. The V gene's germline CDR1 is SGHDT and CDR2 YYEEEE. In DNA form, the CDR3 reads TGTGCCAGCAGCTTGAGAGGACTAGCGGGACAAGAGACCCAGTACTTC. This gives the protein CASSLRGLAGQETQYF.